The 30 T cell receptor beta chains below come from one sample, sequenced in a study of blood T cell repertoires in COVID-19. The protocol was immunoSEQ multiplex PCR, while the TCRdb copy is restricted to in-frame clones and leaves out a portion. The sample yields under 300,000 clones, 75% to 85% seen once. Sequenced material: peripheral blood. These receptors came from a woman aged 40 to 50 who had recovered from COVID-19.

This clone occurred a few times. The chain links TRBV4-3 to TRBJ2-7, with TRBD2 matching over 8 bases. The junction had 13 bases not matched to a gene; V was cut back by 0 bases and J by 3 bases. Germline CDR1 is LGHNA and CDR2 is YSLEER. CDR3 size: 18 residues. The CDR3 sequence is CASSQDRMAGREVYEQYF. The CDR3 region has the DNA TGCGCCAGCAGCCAAGATAGGATGGCCGGGAGGGAAGTCTACGAGCAGTACTTC.

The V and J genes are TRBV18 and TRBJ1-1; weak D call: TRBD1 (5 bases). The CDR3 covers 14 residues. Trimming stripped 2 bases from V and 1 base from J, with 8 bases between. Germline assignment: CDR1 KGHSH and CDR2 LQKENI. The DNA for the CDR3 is TGTGCCAGCTCACCAGGGGCAGAGAACACTGAAGCTTTCTTT. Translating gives CASSPGAENTEAFF.

The DNA of the CDR3 is TGCGCCAGCACCCAAACAGCATCTGGGGCCAACGTCCTGACTTTC. As protein: CASTQTASGANVLTF. The rearrangement joins TRBV5-1 to TRBJ2-6; D ambiguous. Germline values: CDR1 SGHRS, CDR2 YFSETQ. CDR3 length: 15 residues. Trimming pared 6 bases from V and 1 base from J, leaving 11 bases between.

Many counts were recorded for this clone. DNA for the CDR3: TGTGCCAGCAGTGGGACTAGCGGGGGTCGCCAAGAGACCCAGTACTTC. This gives the protein CASSGTSGGRQETQYF. This chain links TRBV9 with TRBJ2-5; 14 bases are a match to TRBD2. Trimming removed 5 bases from V and 1 base from J; junction bases left unmatched: 4. The CDR3 runs 16 residues. Germline-derived CDR1 and CDR2 are SGDLS and YYNGEE.

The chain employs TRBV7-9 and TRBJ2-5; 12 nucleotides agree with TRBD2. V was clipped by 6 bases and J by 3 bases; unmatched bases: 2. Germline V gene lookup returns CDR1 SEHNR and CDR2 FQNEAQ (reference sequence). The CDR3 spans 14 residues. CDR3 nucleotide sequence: TGTGCCAGCAGAGGACTAGCGGGGAAAGAGACCCAGTACTTC. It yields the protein CASRGLAGKETQYF.

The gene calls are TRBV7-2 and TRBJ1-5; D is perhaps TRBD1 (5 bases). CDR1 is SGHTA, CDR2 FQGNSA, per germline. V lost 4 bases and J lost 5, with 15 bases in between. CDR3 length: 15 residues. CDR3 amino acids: CASSSRAGDDQPQHF. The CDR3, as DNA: TGTGCCAGCAGCTCCCGGGCGGGGGACGATCAGCCCCAGCATTTT.

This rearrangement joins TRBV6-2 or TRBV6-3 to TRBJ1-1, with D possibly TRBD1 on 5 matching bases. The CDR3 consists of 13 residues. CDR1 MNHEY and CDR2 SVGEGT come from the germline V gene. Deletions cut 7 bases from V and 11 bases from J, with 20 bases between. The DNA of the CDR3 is TGTGCCAGCAACCCAACCTTTAGGGGTTGGGCTTTCTTT. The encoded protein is CASNPTFRGWAFF.

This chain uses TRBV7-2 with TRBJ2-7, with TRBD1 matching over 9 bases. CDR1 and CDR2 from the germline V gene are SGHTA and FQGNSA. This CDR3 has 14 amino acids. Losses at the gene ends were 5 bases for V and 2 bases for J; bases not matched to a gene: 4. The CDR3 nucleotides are TGTGCCAGCAGCCAGGGACAGGGTACCTACGAGCAGTACTTC. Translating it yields CASSQGQGTYEQYF.

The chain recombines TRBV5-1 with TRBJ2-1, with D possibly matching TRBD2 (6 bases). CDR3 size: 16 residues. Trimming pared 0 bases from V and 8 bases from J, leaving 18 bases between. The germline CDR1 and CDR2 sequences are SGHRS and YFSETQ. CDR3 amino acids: CASSLAGTLGVDEQFF. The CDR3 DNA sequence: TGCGCCAGCAGCTTGGCCGGGACTCTGGGCGTGGATGAGCAGTTCTTC.

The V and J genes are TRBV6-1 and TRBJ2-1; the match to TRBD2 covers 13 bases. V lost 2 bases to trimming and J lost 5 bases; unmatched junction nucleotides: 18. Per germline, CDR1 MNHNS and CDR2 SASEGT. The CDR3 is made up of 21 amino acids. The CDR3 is CASSERGFGTSGVFYHNEQFF. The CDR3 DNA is TGTGCCAGCAGTGAACGGGGTTTCGGGACTAGCGGGGTCTTTTACCACAATGAGCAGTTCTTC.

CDR3 nucleotide sequence: TGTGCCAGCAGCCTAATGTCAAGGGGAACCCTCCACTTT. This codes for CASSLMSRGTLHF. The chain carries TRBV3-1 (or the pseudogene TRBV3-2) and TRBJ1-6, with TRBD1 as a possible D gene (5 bases). The germline CDR1 and CDR2 sequences are LGHDT and YNNKEL (reference sequence). Trimming removed 4 bases at V and 14 bases at J, with 15 bases between. The CDR3 runs 13 residues.

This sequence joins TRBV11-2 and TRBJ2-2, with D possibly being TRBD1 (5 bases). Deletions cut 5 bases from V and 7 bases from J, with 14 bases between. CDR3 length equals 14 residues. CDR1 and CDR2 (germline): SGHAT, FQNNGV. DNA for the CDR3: TGTGCCAGCAGCGTTAACGTCAGGGACGGGGAGCTGTTTTTT. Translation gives CASSVNVRDGELFF.

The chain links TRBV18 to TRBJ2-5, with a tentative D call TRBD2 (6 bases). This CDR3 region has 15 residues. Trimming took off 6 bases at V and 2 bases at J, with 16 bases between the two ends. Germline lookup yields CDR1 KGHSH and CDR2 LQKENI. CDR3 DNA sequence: TGTGCCAGCTCTCGTCTGGCGGGGACTCAAGAGACCCAGTACTTC. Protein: CASSRLAGTQETQYF.

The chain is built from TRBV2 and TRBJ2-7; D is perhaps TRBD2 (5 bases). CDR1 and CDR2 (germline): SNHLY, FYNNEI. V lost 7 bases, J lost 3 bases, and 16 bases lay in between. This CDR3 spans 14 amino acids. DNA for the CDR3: TGTGCCAGCAACCCTCAAACCGGGATCTACGAGCAGTACTTC. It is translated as CASNPQTGIYEQYF.

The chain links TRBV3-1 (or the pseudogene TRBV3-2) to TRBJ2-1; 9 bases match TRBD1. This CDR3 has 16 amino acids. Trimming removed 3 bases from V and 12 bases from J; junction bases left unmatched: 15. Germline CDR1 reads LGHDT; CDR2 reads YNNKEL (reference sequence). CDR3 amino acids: CASSHSGQGPFGGQFF. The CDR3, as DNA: TGTGCCAGCAGCCACAGTGGACAGGGGCCTTTTGGTGGGCAGTTCTTC.

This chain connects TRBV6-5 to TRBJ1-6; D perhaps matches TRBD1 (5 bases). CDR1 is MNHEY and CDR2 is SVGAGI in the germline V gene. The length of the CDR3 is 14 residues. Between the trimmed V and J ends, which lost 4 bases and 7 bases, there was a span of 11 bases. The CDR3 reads CASSFEQANSPLHF. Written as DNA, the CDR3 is TGTGCCAGCAGTTTCGAACAGGCCAATTCACCCCTCCACTTT.

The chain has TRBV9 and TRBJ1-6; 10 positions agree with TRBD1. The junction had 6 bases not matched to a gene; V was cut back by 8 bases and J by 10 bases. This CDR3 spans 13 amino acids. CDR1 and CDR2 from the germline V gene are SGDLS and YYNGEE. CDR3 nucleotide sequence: TGTGCCAGTGGACAGGGGGTCGGATCACCCCTCCACTTT. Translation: CASGQGVGSPLHF.

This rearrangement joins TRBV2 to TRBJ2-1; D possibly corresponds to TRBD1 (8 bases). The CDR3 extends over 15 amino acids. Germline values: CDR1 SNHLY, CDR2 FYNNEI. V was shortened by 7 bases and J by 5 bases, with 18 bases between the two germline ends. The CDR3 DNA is TGTGCCAGCACCCTGGGGGGGACAGGAGACAATGAGCAGTTCTTC. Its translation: CASTLGGTGDNEQFF. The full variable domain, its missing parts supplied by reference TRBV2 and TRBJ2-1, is EPEVTQTPSHQVTQMGQEVILRCVPISNHLYFYWYRQILGQKVEFLVSFYNNEISEKSEIFDDQFSVERPDGSNFTLKIRSTKLEDSAMYFCASTLGGTGDNEQFFGPGTRLTVL.

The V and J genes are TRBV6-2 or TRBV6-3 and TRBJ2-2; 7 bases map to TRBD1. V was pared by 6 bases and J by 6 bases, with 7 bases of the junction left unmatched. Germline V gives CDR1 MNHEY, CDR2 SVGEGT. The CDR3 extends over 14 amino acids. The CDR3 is CASSKNRGPGELFF. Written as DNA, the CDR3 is TGTGCCAGCAGCAAAAACAGGGGACCCGGGGAGCTGTTTTTT.

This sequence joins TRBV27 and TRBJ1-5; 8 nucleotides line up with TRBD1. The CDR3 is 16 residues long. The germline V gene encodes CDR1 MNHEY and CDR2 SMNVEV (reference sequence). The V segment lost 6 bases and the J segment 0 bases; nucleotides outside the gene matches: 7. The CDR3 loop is CASRSSRGLSNQPQHF. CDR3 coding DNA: TGTGCCAGCAGGTCTTCCAGGGGGCTTAGCAATCAGCCCCAGCATTTT.

CDR3 sequence: CATSGGDTDTQYF. CDR3 DNA: TGCGCCACAAGCGGGGGGGACACAGATACGCAGTATTTT. The chain is built from TRBV5-1 and TRBJ2-3, with 10 bases fitting TRBD2. V shed 9 bases and J 2 bases; nucleotides not matched to a gene: 3. Germline loops: CDR1 SGHRS, CDR2 YFSETQ. This CDR3 region has 13 residues. The entire variable domain, with the rest obtained from reference TRBV5-1 and TRBJ2-3, is as follows: KAGVTQTPRYLIKTRGQQVTLSCSPISGHRSVSWYQQTPGQGLQFLFEYFSETQRNKGNFPGRFSGRQFSNSRSEMNVSTLELGDSALYLCATSGGDTDTQYFGPGTRLTVL.

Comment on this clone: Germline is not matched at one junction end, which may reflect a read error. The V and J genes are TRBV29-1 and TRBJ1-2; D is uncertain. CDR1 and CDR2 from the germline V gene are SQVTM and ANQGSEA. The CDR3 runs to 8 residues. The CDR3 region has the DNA TGCAGCGTTGAGACTGCGGCTTTC. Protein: CSVETAAF.

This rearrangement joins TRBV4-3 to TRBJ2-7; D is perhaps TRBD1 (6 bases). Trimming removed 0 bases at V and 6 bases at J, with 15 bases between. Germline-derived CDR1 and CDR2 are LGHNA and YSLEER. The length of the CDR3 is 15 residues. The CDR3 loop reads CASSQDRGSLGEQYF. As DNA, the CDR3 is TGCGCCAGCAGCCAAGACAGGGGAAGCTTGGGCGAGCAGTACTTC.

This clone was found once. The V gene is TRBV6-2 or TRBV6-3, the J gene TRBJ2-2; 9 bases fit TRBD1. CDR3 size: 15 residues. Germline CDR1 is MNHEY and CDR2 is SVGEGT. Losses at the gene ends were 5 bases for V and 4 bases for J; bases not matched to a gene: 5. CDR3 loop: CASSQQGASTGELFF. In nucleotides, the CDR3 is TGTGCCAGCAGTCAACAGGGGGCGTCCACCGGGGAGCTGTTTTTT.

The CDR3 loop reads CASRYGQGDSTDTQYF. CDR3 coding DNA: TGTGCAAGTCGCTACGGACAGGGTGATAGCACAGATACGCAGTATTTT. The V gene is TRBV12-2, the J gene TRBJ2-3; the table calls TRBD1, which could not be checked here. TRBV12-2 is a pseudogene. The CDR3 consists of 16 residues.

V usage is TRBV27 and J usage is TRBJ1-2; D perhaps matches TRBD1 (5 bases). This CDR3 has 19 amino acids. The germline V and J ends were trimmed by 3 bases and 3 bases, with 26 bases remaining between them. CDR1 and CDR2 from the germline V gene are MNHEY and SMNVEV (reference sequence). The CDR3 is CASSFGGGKGFFKDYGYTF. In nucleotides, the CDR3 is TGTGCCAGCAGTTTTGGTGGTGGGAAGGGGTTCTTTAAAGACTATGGCTACACCTTC.

CDR3 sequence reads: CASSREGTGEQYF. CDR3 nucleotide sequence: TGTGCCAGCAGTAGGGAGGGAACGGGAGAGCAGTACTTC. This rearrangement joins TRBV2 to TRBJ2-7; the match to TRBD2 covers 7 bases. V lost 5 bases and J lost 7; bases outside the gene matches: 8. CDR3 size: 13 residues. The germline CDR1 and CDR2 sequences are SNHLY and FYNNEI.

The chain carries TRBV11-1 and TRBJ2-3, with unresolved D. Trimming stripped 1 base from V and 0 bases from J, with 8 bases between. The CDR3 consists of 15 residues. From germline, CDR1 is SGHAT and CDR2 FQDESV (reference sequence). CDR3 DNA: TGTGCCAGCAGCTTAGTGCGGTATAGCACAGATACGCAGTATTTT. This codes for CASSLVRYSTDTQYF.

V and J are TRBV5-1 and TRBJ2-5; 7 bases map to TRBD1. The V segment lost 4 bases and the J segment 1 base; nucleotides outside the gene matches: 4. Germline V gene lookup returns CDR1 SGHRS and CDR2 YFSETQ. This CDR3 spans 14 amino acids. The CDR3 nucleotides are TGCGCCAGCAGCCTGGGACAGCTCCAAGAGACCCAGTACTTC. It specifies CASSLGQLQETQYF.

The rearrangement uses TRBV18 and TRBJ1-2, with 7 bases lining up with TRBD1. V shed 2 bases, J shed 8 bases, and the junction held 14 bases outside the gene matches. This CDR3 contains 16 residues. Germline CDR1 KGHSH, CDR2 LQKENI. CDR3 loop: CASSPFPGGQGIGYTF. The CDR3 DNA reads TGTGCCAGCTCACCATTCCCAGGGGGTCAGGGGATAGGCTACACCTTC.